This T cell receptor (beta chain) is drawn from a study of early T cells in non-severe SARS-CoV-2 infection. In the study overall: Bulk RNA from unsorted whole blood was sequenced; chains were unpaired. Study-level results: VDJdb matching favored anti-spike CD8 responses, missing private and CD4 specificities.

Of note for this clonotype: What it recognizes is unknown.

Each single cDNA molecule received a unique molecular identifier. Via MiXCR, TCRdb re-called the 5' RACE reads, giving one row per CDR3 protein. The table records some 64,000 distinct CDR3 sequences, 20% of them present only once. The clonotype originates from an adult who was a healthcare worker with PCR-confirmed SARS-CoV-2 infection or an uninfected control (not recorded which). Material: whole blood, obtained at baseline.

The CDR3 nucleotides are TGTGCCAGCAGCTTCAATTTTGGGGCCGAAGCTTTCTTT. It translates to CASSFNFGAEAFF. The chain recombines TRBV7-9 with TRBJ1-1; TRBD1 is a possible D gene (5 bases). Germline CDR1 and CDR2: SEHNR and FQNEAQ (reference sequence). The ends were cut back, 3 bases at V and 8 bases at J, with 13 bases in the middle. The CDR3 contains 13 residues.